This T cell receptor (beta chain) is drawn from a study of blood T cell repertoires in COVID-19. CDR3 length: 14 amino acids. The germline V gene has CDR1 LNHDA and CDR2 SQIVND (reference sequence). J was trimmed by 6 bases and V by 9 bases; bases with no gene match: 7. TCRdb keeps only in-frame clones here, not all; method: immunoSEQ multiplex PCR. The sample includes tens of thousands of clones, about 90% of them seen just once. This TCR came from a woman over 75 with active or convalescent COVID-19. J is TRBJ1-4 and V is TRBV19, with 10 bases fitting TRBD1. Sequenced sample: peripheral blood. CDR3 sequence reads: CASRTGTGDEKLFF. The CDR3 nucleotides read TGTGCCAGCCGAACCGGGACAGGGGATGAAAAACTGTTTTTT.